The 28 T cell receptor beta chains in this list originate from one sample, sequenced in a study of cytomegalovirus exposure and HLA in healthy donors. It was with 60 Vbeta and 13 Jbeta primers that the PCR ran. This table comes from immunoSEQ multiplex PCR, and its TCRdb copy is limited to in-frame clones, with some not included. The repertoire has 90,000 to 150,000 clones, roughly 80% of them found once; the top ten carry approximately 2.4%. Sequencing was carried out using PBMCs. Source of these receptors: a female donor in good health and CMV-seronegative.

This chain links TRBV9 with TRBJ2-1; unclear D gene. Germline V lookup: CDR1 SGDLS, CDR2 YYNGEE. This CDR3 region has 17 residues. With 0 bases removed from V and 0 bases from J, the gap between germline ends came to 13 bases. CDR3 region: CASSVEVGGSSYNEQFF. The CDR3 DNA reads TGTGCCAGCAGCGTAGAGGTTGGCGGCAGCTCCTACAATGAGCAGTTCTTC.

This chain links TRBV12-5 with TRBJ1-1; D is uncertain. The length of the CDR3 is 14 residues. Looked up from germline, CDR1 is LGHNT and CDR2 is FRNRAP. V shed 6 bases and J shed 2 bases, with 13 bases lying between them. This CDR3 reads CASGTSGFNTEAFF. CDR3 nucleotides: TGTGCTAGTGGCACATCGGGGTTCAACACTGAAGCTTTCTTT.

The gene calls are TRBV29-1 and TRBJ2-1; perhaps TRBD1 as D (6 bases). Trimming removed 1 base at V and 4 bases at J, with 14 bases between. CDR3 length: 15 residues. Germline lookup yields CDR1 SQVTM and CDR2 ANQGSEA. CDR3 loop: CSVEVLGAGYNEQFF. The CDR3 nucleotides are TGCAGCGTTGAAGTTTTGGGGGCCGGTTACAATGAGCAGTTCTTC.

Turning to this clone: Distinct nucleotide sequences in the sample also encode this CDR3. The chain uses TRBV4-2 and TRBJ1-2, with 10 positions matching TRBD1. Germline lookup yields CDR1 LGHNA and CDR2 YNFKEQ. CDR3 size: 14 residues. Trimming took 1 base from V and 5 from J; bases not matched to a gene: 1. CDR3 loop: CASSQGQGAYGYTF. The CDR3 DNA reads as TGTGCCAGCAGCCAAGGACAGGGGGCGTATGGCTACACCTTC.

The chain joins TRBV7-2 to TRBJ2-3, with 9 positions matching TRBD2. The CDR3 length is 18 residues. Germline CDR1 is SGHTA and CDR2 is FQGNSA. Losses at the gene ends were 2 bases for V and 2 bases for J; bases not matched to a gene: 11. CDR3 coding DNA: TGTGCCAGCAGCTTATCGGGGGAACGCGGGGGGGTCACAGATACGCAGTATTTT. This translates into CASSLSGERGGVTDTQYF. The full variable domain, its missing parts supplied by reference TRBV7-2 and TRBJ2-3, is GAGVSQSPSNKVTEKGKDVELRCDPISGHTALYWYRQSLGQGLEFLIYFQGNSAPDKSGLPSDRFSAERTGGSVSTLTIQRTQQEDSAVYLCASSLSGERGGVTDTQYFGPGTRLTVL.

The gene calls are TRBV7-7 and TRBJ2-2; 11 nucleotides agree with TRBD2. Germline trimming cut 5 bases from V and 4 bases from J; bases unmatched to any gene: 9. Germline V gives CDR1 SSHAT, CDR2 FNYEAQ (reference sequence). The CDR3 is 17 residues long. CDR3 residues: CASSPVAGGRGTGELFF. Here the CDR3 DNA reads TGTGCCAGCAGCCCAGTAGCGGGGGGGCGTGGCACCGGGGAGCTGTTTTTT.

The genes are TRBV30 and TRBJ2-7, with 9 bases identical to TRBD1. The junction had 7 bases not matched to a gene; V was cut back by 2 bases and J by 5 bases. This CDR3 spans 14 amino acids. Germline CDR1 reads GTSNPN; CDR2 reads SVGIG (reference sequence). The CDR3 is CAWSTGTGINEQYF. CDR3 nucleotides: TGTGCCTGGAGTACCGGGACAGGGATTAACGAGCAGTACTTC.

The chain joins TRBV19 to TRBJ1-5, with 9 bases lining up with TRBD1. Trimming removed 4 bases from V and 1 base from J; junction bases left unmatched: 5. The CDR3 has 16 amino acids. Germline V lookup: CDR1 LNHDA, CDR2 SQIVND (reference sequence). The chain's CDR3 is CASSSRDRASNQPQHF. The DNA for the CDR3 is TGTGCCAGTAGTAGCAGGGACAGGGCAAGCAATCAGCCCCAGCATTTT. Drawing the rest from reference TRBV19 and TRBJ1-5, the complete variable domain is DGGITQSPKYLFRKEGQNVTLSCEQNLNHDAMYWYRQDPGQGLRLIYYSQIVNDFQKGDIAEGYSVSREKKESFPLTVTSAQKNPTAFYLCASSSRDRASNQPQHFGDGTRLSIL.

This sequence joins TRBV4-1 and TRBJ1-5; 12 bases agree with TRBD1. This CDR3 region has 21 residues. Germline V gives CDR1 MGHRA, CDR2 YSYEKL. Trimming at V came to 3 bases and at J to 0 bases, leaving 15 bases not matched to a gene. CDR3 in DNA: TGCGCCAGCAGCCAGCATCCCCCCCAGGGACAGGGGGCCAATAGCAATCAGCCCCAGCATTTT. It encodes CASSQHPPQGQGANSNQPQHF.

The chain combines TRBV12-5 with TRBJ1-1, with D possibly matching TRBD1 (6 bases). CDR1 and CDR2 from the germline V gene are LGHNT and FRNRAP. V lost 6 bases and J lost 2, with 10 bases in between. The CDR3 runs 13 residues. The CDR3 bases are TGTGCTAGTGGACGAGGGGGTAACACTGAAGCTTTCTTT. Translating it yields CASGRGGNTEAFF.

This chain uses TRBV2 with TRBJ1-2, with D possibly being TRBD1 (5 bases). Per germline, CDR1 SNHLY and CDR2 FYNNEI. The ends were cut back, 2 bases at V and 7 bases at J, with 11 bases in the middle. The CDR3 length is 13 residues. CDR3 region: CASSESREGGYTF. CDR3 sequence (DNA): TGTGCCAGCAGTGAATCCAGGGAGGGTGGCTACACCTTC.

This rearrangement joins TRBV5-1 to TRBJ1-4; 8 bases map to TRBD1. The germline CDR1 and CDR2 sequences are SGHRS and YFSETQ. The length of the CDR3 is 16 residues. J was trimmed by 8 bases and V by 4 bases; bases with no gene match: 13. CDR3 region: CASSVGQGGVQEKLFF. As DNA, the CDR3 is TGCGCCAGCAGCGTAGGACAGGGAGGAGTCCAGGAAAAACTGTTTTTT.

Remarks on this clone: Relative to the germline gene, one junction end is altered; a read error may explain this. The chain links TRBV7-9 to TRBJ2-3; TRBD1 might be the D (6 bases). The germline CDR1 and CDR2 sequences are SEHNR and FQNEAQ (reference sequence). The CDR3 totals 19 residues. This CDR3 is CASRSIFPGQPPSTDAQYF. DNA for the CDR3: TGTGCCAGCAGATCAATCTTCCCCGGACAGCCTCCTAGCACAGATGCGCAGTATTTT.

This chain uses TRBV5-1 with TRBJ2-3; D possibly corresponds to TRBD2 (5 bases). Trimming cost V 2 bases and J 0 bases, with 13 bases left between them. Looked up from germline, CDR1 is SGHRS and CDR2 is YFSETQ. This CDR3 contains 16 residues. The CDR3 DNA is TGCGCCAGCAGCTTAGGACTGGTTTCTAGCACAGATACGCAGTATTTT. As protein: CASSLGLVSSTDTQYF. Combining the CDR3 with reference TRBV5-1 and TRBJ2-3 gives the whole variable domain KAGVTQTPRYLIKTRGQQVTLSCSPISGHRSVSWYQQTPGQGLQFLFEYFSETQRNKGNFPGRFSGRQFSNSRSEMNVSTLELGDSALYLCASSLGLVSSTDTQYFGPGTRLTVL.

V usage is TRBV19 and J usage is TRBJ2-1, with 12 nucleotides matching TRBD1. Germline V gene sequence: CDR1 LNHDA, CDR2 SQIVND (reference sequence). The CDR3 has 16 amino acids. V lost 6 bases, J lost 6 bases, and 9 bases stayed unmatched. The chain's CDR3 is CASRPPAGQGANEQFF. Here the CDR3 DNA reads TGTGCCAGTAGACCCCCGGCGGGACAGGGGGCCAATGAGCAGTTCTTC.

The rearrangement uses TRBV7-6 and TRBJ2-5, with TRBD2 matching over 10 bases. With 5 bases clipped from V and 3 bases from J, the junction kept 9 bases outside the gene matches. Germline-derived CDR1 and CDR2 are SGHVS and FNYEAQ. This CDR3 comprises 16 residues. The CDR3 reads CASSQPSGGGEETQYF. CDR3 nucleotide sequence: TGTGCCAGCAGCCAGCCTAGCGGGGGCGGGGAAGAGACCCAGTACTTC.

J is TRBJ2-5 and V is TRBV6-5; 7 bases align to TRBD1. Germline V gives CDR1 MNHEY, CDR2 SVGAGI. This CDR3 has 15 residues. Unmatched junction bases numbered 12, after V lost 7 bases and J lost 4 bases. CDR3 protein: CASKSFGTAPETQYF. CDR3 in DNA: TGTGCCAGCAAGTCGTTCGGGACAGCCCCAGAGACCCAGTACTTC.

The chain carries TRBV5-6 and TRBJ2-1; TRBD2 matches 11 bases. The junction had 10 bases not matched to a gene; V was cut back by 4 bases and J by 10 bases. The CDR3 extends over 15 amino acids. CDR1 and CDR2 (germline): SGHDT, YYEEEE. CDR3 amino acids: CASSPRLAGGWEQFF. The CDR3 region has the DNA TGTGCCAGCAGCCCCCGGCTAGCGGGGGGATGGGAGCAGTTCTTC.

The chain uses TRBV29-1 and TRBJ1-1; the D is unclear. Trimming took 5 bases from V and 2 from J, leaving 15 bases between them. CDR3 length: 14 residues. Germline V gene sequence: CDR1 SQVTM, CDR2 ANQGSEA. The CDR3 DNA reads TGCAGCGTTACGGGCGGGTATAGAAACACTGAAGCTTTCTTT. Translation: CSVTGGYRNTEAFF. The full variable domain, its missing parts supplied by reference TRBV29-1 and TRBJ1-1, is SAVISQKPSRDICQRGTSLTIQCQVDSQVTMMFWYRQQPGQSLTLIATANQGSEATYESGFVIDKFPISRPNLTFSTLTVSNMSPEDSSIYLCSVTGGYRNTEAFFGQGTRLTVV.

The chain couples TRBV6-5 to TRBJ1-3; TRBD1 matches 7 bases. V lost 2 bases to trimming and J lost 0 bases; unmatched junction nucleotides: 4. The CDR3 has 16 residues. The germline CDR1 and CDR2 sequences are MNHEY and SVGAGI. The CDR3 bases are TGTGCCAGCAGTTACACGACAGGGTCCTCTGGAAACACCATATATTTT. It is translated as CASSYTTGSSGNTIYF.

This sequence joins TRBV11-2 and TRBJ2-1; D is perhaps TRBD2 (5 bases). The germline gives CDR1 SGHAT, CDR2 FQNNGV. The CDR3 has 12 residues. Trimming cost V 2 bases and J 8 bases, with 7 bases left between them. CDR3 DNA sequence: TGTGCCAGCAGCTTACCCGGGGATGAGCAGTTCTTC. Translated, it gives CASSLPGDEQFF. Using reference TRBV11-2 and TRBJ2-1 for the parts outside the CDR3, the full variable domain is EAGVAQSPRYKIIEKRQSVAFWCNPISGHATLYWYQQILGQGPKLLIQFQNNGVVDDSQLPKDRFSAERLKGVDSTLKIQPAKLEDSAVYLCASSLPGDEQFFGPGTRLTVL.

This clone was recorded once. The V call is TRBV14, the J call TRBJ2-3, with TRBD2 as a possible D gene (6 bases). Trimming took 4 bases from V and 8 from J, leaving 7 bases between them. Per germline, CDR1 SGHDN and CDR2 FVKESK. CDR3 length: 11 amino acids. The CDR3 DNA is TGTGCCAGCAGCCCGGGAGTTACGCAGTATTTT. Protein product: CASSPGVTQYF.

CDR3: CASSSQTGGRGYTF. For the CDR3, the DNA is TGTGCCAGCAGCTCACAGACAGGTGGTAGGGGCTACACCTTC. This chain links TRBV7-2 with TRBJ1-2; D may be TRBD1 (6 bases). Germline V gene lookup returns CDR1 SGHTA and CDR2 FQGNSA. Deletions cut 4 bases from V and 8 bases from J, with 17 bases between. The CDR3 contains 14 residues.

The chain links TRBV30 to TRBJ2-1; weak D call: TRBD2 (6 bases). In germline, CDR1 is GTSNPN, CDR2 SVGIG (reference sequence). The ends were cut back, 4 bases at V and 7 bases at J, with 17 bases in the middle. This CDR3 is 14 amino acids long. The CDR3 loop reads CAWILGGGRNEQFF. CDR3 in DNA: TGTGCCTGGATATTAGGTGGGGGGAGGAATGAGCAGTTCTTC.

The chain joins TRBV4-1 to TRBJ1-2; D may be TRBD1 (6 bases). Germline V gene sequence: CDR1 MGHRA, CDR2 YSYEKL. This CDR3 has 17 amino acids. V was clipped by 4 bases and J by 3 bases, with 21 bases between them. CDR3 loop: CASSLRAGARKDYGYTF. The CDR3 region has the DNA TGCGCCAGCAGCCTTCGTGCAGGGGCAAGGAAAGACTATGGCTACACCTTC.

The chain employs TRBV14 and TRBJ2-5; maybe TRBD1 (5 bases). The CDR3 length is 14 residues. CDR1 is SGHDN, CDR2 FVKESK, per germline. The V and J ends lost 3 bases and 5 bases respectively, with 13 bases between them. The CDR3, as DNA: TGTGCCAGCAGCCATTATCAGGGCGGTGAGACCCAGTACTTC. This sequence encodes CASSHYQGGETQYF. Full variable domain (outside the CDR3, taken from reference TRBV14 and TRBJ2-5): EAGVTQFPSHSVIEKGQTVTLRCDPISGHDNLYWYRRVMGKEIKFLLHFVKESKQDESGMPNNRFLAERTGGTYSTLKVQPAELEDSGVYFCASSHYQGGETQYFGPGTRLLVL.

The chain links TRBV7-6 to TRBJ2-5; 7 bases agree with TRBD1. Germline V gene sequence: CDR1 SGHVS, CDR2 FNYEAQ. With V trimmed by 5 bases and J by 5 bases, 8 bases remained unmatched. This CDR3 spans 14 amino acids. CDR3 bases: TGTGCCAGCAGCCAGAACGACAGGGTTGAGACCCAGTACTTC. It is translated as CASSQNDRVETQYF.

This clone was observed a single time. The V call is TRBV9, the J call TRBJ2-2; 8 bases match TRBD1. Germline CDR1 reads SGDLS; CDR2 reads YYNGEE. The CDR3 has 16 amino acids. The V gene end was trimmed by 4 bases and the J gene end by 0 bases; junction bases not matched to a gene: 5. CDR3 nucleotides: TGTGCCAGCAGCACTACGACAGGGGCGAACACCGGGGAGCTGTTTTTT. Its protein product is CASSTTTGANTGELFF.